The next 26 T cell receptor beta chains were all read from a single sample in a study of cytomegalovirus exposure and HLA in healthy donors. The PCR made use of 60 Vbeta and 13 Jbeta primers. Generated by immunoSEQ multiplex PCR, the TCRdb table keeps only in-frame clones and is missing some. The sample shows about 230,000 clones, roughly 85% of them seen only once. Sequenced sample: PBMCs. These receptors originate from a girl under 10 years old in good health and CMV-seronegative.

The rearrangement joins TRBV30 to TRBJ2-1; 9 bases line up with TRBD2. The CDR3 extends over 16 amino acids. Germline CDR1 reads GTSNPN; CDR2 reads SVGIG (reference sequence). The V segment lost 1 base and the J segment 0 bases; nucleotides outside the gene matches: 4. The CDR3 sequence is CAWSEDSGGSYNEQFF. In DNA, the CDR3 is TGTGCCTGGAGTGAAGATAGCGGGGGCTCCTACAATGAGCAGTTCTTC. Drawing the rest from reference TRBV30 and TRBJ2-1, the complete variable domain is SQTIHQWPATLVQPVGSPLSLECTVEGTSNPNLYWYRQAAGRGLQLLFYSVGIGQISSEVPQNLSASRPQDRQFILSSKKLLLSDSGFYLCAWSEDSGGSYNEQFFGPGTRLTVL.

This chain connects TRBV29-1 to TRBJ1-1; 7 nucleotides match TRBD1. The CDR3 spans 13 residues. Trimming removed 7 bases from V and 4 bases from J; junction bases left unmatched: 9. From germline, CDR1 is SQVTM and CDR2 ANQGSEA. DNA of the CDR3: TGCAGCGCCCCAGAGTCAGGGGGCACTGAAGCTTTCTTT. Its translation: CSAPESGGTEAFF. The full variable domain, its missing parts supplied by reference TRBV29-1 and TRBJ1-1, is SAVISQKPSRDICQRGTSLTIQCQVDSQVTMMFWYRQQPGQSLTLIATANQGSEATYESGFVIDKFPISRPNLTFSTLTVSNMSPEDSSIYLCSAPESGGTEAFFGQGTRLTVV.

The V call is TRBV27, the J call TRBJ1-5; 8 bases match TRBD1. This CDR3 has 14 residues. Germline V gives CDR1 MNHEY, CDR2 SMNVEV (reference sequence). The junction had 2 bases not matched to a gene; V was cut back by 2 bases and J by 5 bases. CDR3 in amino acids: CASSLGTGDQPQHF. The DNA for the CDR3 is TGTGCCAGCAGTTTAGGGACAGGAGATCAGCCCCAGCATTTT.

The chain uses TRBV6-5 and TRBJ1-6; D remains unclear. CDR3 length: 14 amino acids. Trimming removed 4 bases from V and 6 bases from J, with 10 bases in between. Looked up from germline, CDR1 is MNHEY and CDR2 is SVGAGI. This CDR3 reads CASSSRSLNSPLHF. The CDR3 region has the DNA TGTGCCAGCAGTTCTAGGAGTCTTAATTCACCCCTCCACTTT.

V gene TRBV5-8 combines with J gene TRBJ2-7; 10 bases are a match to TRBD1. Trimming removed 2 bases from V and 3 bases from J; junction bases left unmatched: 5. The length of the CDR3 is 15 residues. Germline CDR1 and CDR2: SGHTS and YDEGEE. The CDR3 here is CASSFSGTGVYEQYF. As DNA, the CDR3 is TGTGCCAGCAGCTTCTCCGGGACAGGGGTCTACGAGCAGTACTTC.

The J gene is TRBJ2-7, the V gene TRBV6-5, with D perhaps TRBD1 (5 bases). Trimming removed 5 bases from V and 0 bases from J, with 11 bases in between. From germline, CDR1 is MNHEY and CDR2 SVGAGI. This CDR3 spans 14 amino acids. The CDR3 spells CASSEPGISYEQYF. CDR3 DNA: TGTGCCAGCAGTGAACCAGGGATCTCCTACGAGCAGTACTTC.

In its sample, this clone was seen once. The CDR3 DNA follows: TGTGCCAGCAGTCGGGACACCCACAATGAGCAGTTCTTC. Translated, it gives CASSRDTHNEQFF. The chain is built from TRBV27 and TRBJ2-1, with a possible D match to TRBD1 (6 bases). The CDR3 covers 13 residues. V dropped 5 bases and J dropped 5 bases, with 10 bases sitting between them. The germline V gene has CDR1 MNHEY and CDR2 SMNVEV (reference sequence).

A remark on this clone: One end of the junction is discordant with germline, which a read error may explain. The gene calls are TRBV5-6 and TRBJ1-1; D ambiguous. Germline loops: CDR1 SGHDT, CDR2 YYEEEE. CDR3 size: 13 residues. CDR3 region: CTSSWGADTEAFF. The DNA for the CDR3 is TGTACCAGCAGTTGGGGAGCCGACACTGAAGCTTTCTTT.

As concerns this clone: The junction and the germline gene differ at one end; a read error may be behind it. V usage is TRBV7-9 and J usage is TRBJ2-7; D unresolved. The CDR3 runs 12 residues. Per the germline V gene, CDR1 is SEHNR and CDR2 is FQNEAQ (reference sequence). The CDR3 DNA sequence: TGTTCCAGCAGCCTCTCGGCCTACGAGCAGTACTTC. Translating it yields CSSSLSAYEQYF.

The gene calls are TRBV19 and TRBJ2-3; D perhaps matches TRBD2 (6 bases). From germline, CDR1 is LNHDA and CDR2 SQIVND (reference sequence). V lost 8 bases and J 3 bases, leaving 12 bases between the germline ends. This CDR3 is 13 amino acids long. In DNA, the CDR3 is TGTGCCAGTTCCAGGGACTGGACAGATACGCAGTATTTT. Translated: CASSRDWTDTQYF.

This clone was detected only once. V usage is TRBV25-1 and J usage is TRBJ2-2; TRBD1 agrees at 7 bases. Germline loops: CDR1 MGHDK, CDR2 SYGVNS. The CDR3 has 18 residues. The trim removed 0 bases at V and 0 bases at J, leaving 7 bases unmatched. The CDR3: CASSEYRGRTTNTGELFF. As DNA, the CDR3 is TGTGCCAGCAGTGAATATAGGGGGCGGACGACGAACACCGGGGAGCTGTTTTTT.

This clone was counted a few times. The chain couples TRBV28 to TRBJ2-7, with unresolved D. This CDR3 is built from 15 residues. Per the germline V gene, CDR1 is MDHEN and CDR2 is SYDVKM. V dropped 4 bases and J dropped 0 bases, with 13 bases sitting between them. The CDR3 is CASSSLADFSYEQYF. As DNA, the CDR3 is TGTGCCAGCAGTTCCCTGGCGGATTTCTCCTACGAGCAGTACTTC.

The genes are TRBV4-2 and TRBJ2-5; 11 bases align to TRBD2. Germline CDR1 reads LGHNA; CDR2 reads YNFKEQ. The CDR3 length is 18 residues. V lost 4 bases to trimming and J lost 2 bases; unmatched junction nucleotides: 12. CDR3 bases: TGTGCCAGCAGCCGCAGTTCCCCGTCTAGCGGGGGGCAAGAGACCCAGTACTTC. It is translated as CASSRSSPSSGGQETQYF.

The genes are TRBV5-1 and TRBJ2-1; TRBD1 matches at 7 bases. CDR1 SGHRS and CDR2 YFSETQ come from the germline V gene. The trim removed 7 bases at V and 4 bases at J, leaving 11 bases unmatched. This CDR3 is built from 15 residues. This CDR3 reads CASRTSGTAYNEQFF. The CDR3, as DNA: TGCGCCAGCCGGACGTCCGGGACAGCTTACAATGAGCAGTTCTTC.

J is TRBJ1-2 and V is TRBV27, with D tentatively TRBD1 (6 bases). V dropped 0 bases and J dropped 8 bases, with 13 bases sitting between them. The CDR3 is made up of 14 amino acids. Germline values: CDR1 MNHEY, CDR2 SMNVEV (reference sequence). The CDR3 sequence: CASSLSQTGLGYTF. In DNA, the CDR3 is TGTGCCAGCAGTTTATCACAAACAGGGTTGGGCTACACCTTC.

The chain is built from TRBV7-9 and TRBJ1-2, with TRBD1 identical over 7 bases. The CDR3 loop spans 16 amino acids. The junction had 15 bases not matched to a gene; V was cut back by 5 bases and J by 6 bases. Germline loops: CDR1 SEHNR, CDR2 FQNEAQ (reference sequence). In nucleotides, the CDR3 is TGTGCCAGCAGCCGAGTACCTCGGGACAGCCAGAATGGCTACACCTTC. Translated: CASSRVPRDSQNGYTF. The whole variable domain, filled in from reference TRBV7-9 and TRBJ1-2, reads DTGVSQNPRHKITKRGQNVTFRCDPISEHNRLYWYRQTLGQGPEFLTYFQNEAQLEKSRLLSDRFSAERPKGSFSTLEIQRTEQGDSAMYLCASSRVPRDSQNGYTFGSGTRLTVV.

In nucleotides, the CDR3 is TGTGCCAGCAGCTTAGTCCCGGGGGGGGCCATCGGAGATACGCAGTATTTT. It codes for CASSLVPGGAIGDTQYF. This sequence joins TRBV7-2 and TRBJ2-3; 8 bases are a match to TRBD2. CDR1 is SGHTA, CDR2 FQGNSA, per germline. The CDR3 covers 17 residues. The trim removed 1 base at V and 5 bases at J, leaving 11 bases unmatched.

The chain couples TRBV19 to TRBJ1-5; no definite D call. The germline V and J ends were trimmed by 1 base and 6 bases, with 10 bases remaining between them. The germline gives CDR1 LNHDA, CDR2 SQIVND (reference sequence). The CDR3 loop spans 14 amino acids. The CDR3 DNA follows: TGTGCCAGTAGTATAGGGCCCATGATTCAGCCCCAGCATTTT. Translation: CASSIGPMIQPQHF.

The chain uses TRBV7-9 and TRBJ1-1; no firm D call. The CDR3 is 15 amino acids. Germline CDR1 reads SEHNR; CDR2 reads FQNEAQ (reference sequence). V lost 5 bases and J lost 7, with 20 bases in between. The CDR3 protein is CASSPDFSGTVEAFF. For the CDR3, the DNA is TGTGCCAGCAGCCCAGACTTTTCCGGCACGGTTGAAGCTTTCTTT. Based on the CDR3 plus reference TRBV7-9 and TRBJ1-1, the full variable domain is DTGVSQNPRHKITKRGQNVTFRCDPISEHNRLYWYRQTLGQGPEFLTYFQNEAQLEKSRLLSDRFSAERPKGSFSTLEIQRTEQGDSAMYLCASSPDFSGTVEAFFGQGTRLTVV.

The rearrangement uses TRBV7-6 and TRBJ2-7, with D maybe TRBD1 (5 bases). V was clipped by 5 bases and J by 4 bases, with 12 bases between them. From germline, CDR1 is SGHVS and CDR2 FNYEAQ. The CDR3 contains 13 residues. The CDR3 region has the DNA TGTGCCAGCAGCCCAGAGACAGTATACGAGCAGTACTTC. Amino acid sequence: CASSPETVYEQYF.

The CDR3 region has the DNA TGTGCCAGCAGTACAGGGGCACCCTTTGATGAGCAGTTCTTC. Translating it yields CASSTGAPFDEQFF. V is TRBV6-1 and J is TRBJ2-1; the match to TRBD1 covers 7 bases. The CDR3 consists of 14 residues. Germline V gene data show CDR1 as MNHNS and CDR2 as SASEGT. J was trimmed by 8 bases and V by 5 bases; bases with no gene match: 9.

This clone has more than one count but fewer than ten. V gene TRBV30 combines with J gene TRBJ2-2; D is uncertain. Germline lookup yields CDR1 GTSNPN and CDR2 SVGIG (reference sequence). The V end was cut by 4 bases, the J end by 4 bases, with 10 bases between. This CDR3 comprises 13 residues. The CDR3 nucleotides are TGTGCCTGGAAAAGCTCCCTCACCGGGGAGCTGTTTTTT. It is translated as CAWKSSLTGELFF.

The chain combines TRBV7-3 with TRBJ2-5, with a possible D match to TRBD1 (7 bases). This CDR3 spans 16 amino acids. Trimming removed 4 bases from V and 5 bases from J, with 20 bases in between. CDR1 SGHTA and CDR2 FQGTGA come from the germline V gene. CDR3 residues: CASSSIAGGFGETQYF. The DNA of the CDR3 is TGTGCCAGCAGCTCCATCGCAGGGGGGTTTGGGGAGACCCAGTACTTC.

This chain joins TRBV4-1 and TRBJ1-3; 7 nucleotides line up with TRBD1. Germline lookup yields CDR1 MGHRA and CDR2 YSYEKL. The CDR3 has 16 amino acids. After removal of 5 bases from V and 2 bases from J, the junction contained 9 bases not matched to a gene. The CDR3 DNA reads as TGCGCCAGCAGCAGGGGAGAGGGGGCAACTGGAAACACCATATATTTT. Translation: CASSRGEGATGNTIYF.

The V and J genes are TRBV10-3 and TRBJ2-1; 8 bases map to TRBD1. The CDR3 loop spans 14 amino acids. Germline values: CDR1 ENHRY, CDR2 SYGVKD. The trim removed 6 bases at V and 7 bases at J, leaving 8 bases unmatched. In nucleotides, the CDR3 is TGTGCCATCAGCCCAGGGGGCGCATCAAATGAGCAGTTCTTC. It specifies CAISPGGASNEQFF.

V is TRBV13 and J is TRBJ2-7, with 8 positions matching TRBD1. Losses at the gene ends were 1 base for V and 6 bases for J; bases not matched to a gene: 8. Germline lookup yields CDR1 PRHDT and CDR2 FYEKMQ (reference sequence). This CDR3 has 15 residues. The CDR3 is CASSLDGQGFGEQYF. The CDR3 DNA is TGTGCCAGCAGCTTAGATGGACAGGGTTTCGGCGAGCAGTACTTC.